This TCR beta chain was captured by sequencing in a study of CD8+CD57+ T cells in acquired aplastic anemia. Patients chosen for sequencing had shown CD8+CD57+ cell expansion by flow cytometry. Blood was sampled before the patients had received any therapy. Germline V lookup: CDR1 SGHTA, CDR2 FQGNSA. The CDR3 is 14 amino acids. The V end was cut by 4 bases, the J end by 6 bases, with 12 bases between. The template for TCR beta VDJ and CDR3 sequence profiling was genomic DNA. Using its own MiXCR run on the reads, TCRdb lists one record per CDR3 protein. Among under 250,000 distinct CDR3 sequences, roughly two thirds were seen once, and the ten largest hold around 58%.

Input material: sorted CD4+, CD8+, or CD8+CD57+ T cells (not recorded which) from PBMCs. V and J are TRBV7-2 and TRBJ2-2; D is perhaps TRBD1 or TRBD2 (5 bases each). This receptor was obtained from a human donor with aplastic anemia. The CDR3 DNA reads as TGTGCCAGCAGCTCGGGGACCCGCCCCGGGGAGCTGTTTTTT. Residues: CASSSGTRPGELFF.